In this sample, the clone carrying this T cell receptor beta chain turned up a few times. Its target is not known. The germline V gene has CDR1 LGHNA and CDR2 YNFKEQ. The V gene lost 5 bases and the J gene lost 1 base, with 17 bases spanning the gap. This CDR3 is 16 amino acids long. Sequenced material consisted of expressed TCRB transcripts (all of the isolated RNA was reverse transcribed). TCRdb's copy holds only in-frame clones and misses some; the assay was immunoSEQ multiplex PCR. This repertoire shows 400,000 or so clones, 10% to 15% found once; its top ten account for 0.0095% to 0.013%. This sample is drawn from a study of beta chain features in type 1 diabetes. Study-level points and caveats: All four CD4+ subsets from Type 1 diabetes patients carried moderately but significantly shorter TCRB CDR3s.

The receptor comes from a woman aged 18 to 35 with type 1 diabetes. This chain joins TRBV4-2 and TRBJ2-5, with TRBD2 as a possible D gene (6 bases). Sequenced sample: naive CD4+ T cells from blood. CDR3 sequence (DNA): TGTGCCAGCAGCTTTCGTAGCGGAGAAATCCAAGAGACCCAGTACTTC. It encodes CASSFRSGEIQETQYF.